These 29 T cell receptor beta chains came from one sample sequenced in a study of siplizumab effects on memory and regulatory T cells. Repertoires were generated with immunoSEQ multiplex PCR, while TCRdb's copy carries only in-frame clones and drops some. The sample shows some 7,700 clones, roughly three quarters of them seen only once. The sample comprised effector memory CD8+ T cells sorted from blood. The subset was: unstimulated CD8+ effector memory T cells. Receptors were obtained from a human donor in good health.

This clone occurred a few times. This rearrangement joins TRBV20-1 to TRBJ1-1; D is ambiguous. CDR1 is DFQATT, CDR2 SNEGSKA, per germline (reference sequence). Trimming left V 0 bases short and J 7 bases short, with 6 bases between. There are 11 residues in the CDR3. The CDR3 region has the DNA TGCAGTGCTAGAGAGGGTATTGAAGCTTTCTTT. As protein: CSAREGIEAFF.

The V and J genes are TRBV6-4 and TRBJ2-1; D is tentatively TRBD1 or TRBD2 (6 bases each). The CDR3 covers 14 residues. V lost 2 bases and J lost 7, with 12 bases in between. Per germline, CDR1 MRHNA and CDR2 SNTAGT. The chain's CDR3 is CASSDGRGGNEQFF. In nucleotides, the CDR3 is TGTGCCAGCAGTGACGGTCGAGGGGGGAATGAGCAGTTCTTC.

The chain combines TRBV28 with TRBJ2-7; TRBD2 matches 8 bases. Germline CDR1 reads MDHEN; CDR2 reads SYDVKM. After removal of 5 bases from V and 0 bases from J, the junction contained 9 bases not matched to a gene. The CDR3 sequence is 16 residues long. The CDR3: CASSPSGLEGSYEQYF. In DNA, the CDR3 is TGTGCCAGCAGTCCTAGCGGGCTGGAAGGCTCCTACGAGCAGTACTTC.

The CDR3 nucleotides are TGTGCCAGCAGCTTAGATCAGTTCTTC. Encoded protein: CASSLDQFF. V usage is TRBV7-9 and J usage is TRBJ2-1; D is unresolved. The CDR3 loop spans 9 amino acids. The V end lost 1 base, the J end lost 13 bases, and 2 bases lay between the germline ends. In germline, CDR1 is SEHNR, CDR2 FQNEAQ (reference sequence).

This chain joins TRBV6-4 and TRBJ2-3; TRBD2 aligns across 12 bases. V was pared by 4 bases and J by 4 bases, with 0 bases of the junction left unmatched. Germline V gene lookup returns CDR1 MRHNA and CDR2 SNTAGT. The CDR3 spans 14 residues. CDR3 in DNA: TGTGCCAGCAGTGCTAGCGGGGGGGCAGATACGCAGTATTTT. It encodes CASSASGGADTQYF.

The chain carries TRBV6-5 and TRBJ1-6, with 9 bases that match TRBD1. Germline assignment: CDR1 MNHEY and CDR2 SVGAGI. The CDR3 runs to 14 residues. With 11 bases clipped from V and 10 bases from J, the junction kept 12 bases outside the gene matches. In nucleotides, the CDR3 is TGTGCCTCGGGCCCGGGACAGGGTGGGTCACCCCTCCACTTT. Its translation is CASGPGQGGSPLHF.

The chain combines TRBV21-1 with TRBJ2-7; the table's D call of TRBD1 was not tested on the DNA. TRBV21-1 is a recognized pseudogene. The CDR3 contains 15 residues. The CDR3 DNA reads as TGTGCCAGCAGCACGCCGGGACAGGGGGCCTACGAGCAGTACTTC. Protein sequence: CASSTPGQGAYEQYF.

The V gene is TRBV6-5, the J gene TRBJ1-3; D is ambiguous. Germline V gene data show CDR1 as MNHEY and CDR2 as SVGAGI. The V end lost 8 bases, the J end lost 0 bases, and 5 bases lay between the germline ends. This CDR3 region has 12 residues. The CDR3 DNA reads TGTGCCAGCCGTAACTCTGGAAACACCATATATTTT. Protein product: CASRNSGNTIYF.

Notes on this clone: Other DNA sequences in this sample translate to the same CDR3. The genes are TRBV5-1 and TRBJ2-1, with D perhaps TRBD2 (5 bases). The germline V and J ends were trimmed by 3 bases and 3 bases, with 10 bases remaining between them. Germline V CDR1 and CDR2: SGHRS, YFSETQ. This CDR3 contains 14 residues. This chain's CDR3 is CASSSTGGYNEQFF. CDR3 nucleotide sequence: TGCGCCAGCAGCTCCACTGGAGGCTACAATGAGCAGTTCTTC.

V usage is TRBV11-2 and J usage is TRBJ2-3; perhaps TRBD2 as D (5 bases). The CDR3 runs to 14 residues. The V end lost 6 bases, the J end lost 3 bases, and 13 bases lay between the germline ends. Germline CDR1 is SGHAT and CDR2 is FQNNGV. As DNA, the CDR3 is TGTGCCAGCAGTCCCGCCGGACTGACAGATACGCAGTATTTT. It is translated as CASSPAGLTDTQYF.

The table lists this clone with a count of one. V usage is TRBV7-9 and J usage is TRBJ2-3; TRBD2 aligns across 11 bases. CDR3 length: 19 residues. Germline trimming cut 5 bases from V and 8 bases from J; bases unmatched to any gene: 21. Germline loops: CDR1 SEHNR, CDR2 FQNEAQ (reference sequence). CDR3 coding DNA: TGTGCCAGCAGCCAAAACTCCGGTAGCGGGAGGGCCCAGTTGGGTACGCAGTATTTT. Its protein product is CASSQNSGSGRAQLGTQYF. Complete variable domain (other parts from reference TRBV7-9 and TRBJ2-3): DTGVSQNPRHKITKRGQNVTFRCDPISEHNRLYWYRQTLGQGPEFLTYFQNEAQLEKSRLLSDRFSAERPKGSFSTLEIQRTEQGDSAMYLCASSQNSGSGRAQLGTQYFGPGTRLTVL.

This chain connects TRBV5-6 to TRBJ2-3; D remains ambiguous. Trimming removed 0 bases from V and 0 bases from J, with 8 bases in between. Per germline, CDR1 SGHDT and CDR2 YYEEEE. The CDR3 runs to 15 residues. CDR3 loop: CASSLVPASTDTQYF. Written as DNA, the CDR3 is TGTGCCAGCAGCTTGGTGCCGGCTAGCACAGATACGCAGTATTTT.

This chain connects TRBV19 to TRBJ1-1, with 7 bases lining up with TRBD1. V lost 5 bases to trimming and J lost 0 bases; unmatched junction nucleotides: 3. CDR3 length equals 14 residues. Germline loops: CDR1 LNHDA, CDR2 SQIVND (reference sequence). CDR3 residues: CASSLGQVNTEAFF. The CDR3 DNA reads as TGTGCCAGTAGTCTCGGACAGGTGAACACTGAAGCTTTCTTT.

This chain connects TRBV27 to TRBJ2-3; D call uncertain. The V gene lost 8 bases and the J gene lost 3 bases, with 6 bases spanning the gap. From germline, CDR1 is MNHEY and CDR2 SMNVEV (reference sequence). The CDR3 length is 11 residues. The CDR3 DNA follows: TGTGCCAGCGGCTTTACAGATACGCAGTATTTT. Translated, it gives CASGFTDTQYF.

The chain has TRBV7-2 and TRBJ1-1; D ambiguous. The germline V gene has CDR1 SGHTA and CDR2 FQGNSA. V lost 10 bases, J lost 5 bases, and 17 bases lay in between. The CDR3 is 13 amino acids. This chain's CDR3 is CAKDPADGTEAFF. The CDR3, as DNA: TGTGCCAAGGACCCCGCCGATGGGACTGAAGCTTTCTTT.

The chain employs TRBV6-4 and TRBJ2-3; a weak D match, TRBD2 (5 bases). Trimming pared 6 bases from V and 2 bases from J, leaving 9 bases between. The CDR3 totals 13 residues. CDR1 is MRHNA, CDR2 SNTAGT, per germline. CDR3 amino acids: CASSHSDTDTQYF. Here the CDR3 DNA reads TGTGCCAGCAGCCATAGCGACACAGATACGCAGTATTTT.

This clone is labeled as medium-sized. The chain recombines TRBV19 with TRBJ2-3; 7 bases align to TRBD2. Trimming at V came to 3 bases and at J to 6 bases, leaving 12 bases not matched to a gene. The CDR3 is 16 residues long. CDR1 LNHDA and CDR2 SQIVND come from the germline V gene (reference sequence). The CDR3 sequence: CASSIGAGEGTDTQYF. Written as DNA, the CDR3 is TGTGCCAGTAGTATTGGGGCGGGAGAAGGTACCGATACGCAGTATTTT.

The CDR3 bases are TGTGCCAGCAGTGAAAAGGTTACAGATACGCAGTATTTT. Its translation: CASSEKVTDTQYF. The V and J genes are TRBV6-4 and TRBJ2-3, with D uncertain. The CDR3 runs to 13 residues. CDR1 MRHNA and CDR2 SNTAGT come from the germline V gene. V was cut by 3 bases and J by 3 bases, with 7 bases left in between.

The genes are TRBV25-1 and TRBJ2-1, with TRBD2 matching over 7 bases. The ends lost 0 bases at V and 5 bases at J; junction bases unmatched: 4. CDR3 length equals 15 residues. Germline values: CDR1 MGHDK, CDR2 SYGVNS. For the CDR3, the DNA is TGTGCCAGCAGTGAATACGGGAGCGGGGACAATGAGCAGTTCTTC. Amino acid sequence: CASSEYGSGDNEQFF.

This chain links TRBV6-4 with TRBJ1-5, with 8 bases identical to TRBD1. Losses at the gene ends were 3 bases for V and 6 bases for J; bases not matched to a gene: 4. There are 14 residues in the CDR3. Germline loops: CDR1 MRHNA, CDR2 SNTAGT. The CDR3 region is CASSEGQGGQPQHF. The CDR3 region has the DNA TGTGCCAGCAGTGAAGGACAGGGAGGTCAGCCCCAGCATTTT.

V gene TRBV7-9 combines with J gene TRBJ1-6; D gene ambiguous. Germline V CDR1 and CDR2: SEHNR, FQNEAQ (reference sequence). This CDR3 is 15 amino acids long. V lost 1 base and J 9 bases, leaving 13 bases between the germline ends. This CDR3 is CASSLGGTMVSPLHF. DNA of the CDR3: TGTGCCAGCAGCTTAGGGGGAACGATGGTTTCACCCCTCCACTTT.

V gene TRBV7-2 combines with J gene TRBJ1-2, with TRBD1 matching over 7 bases. CDR3 length equals 14 residues. Germline-derived CDR1 and CDR2 are SGHTA and FQGNSA. Trimming removed 4 bases from V and 8 bases from J; junction bases left unmatched: 10. Here the CDR3 DNA reads TGTGCCAGCAGCTCAAACAGGGGTGCTGGGGGCTACACCTTC. Its protein product is CASSSNRGAGGYTF.

The chain joins TRBV6-1 to TRBJ1-1; 7 bases are shared with TRBD1. Germline trimming cut 6 bases from V and 1 base from J; bases unmatched to any gene: 5. This CDR3 has 14 residues. CDR1 and CDR2 from the germline V gene are MNHNS and SASEGT. The CDR3 loop reads CASSTGTENTEAFF. CDR3 DNA: TGTGCCAGCAGCACCGGGACAGAGAACACTGAAGCTTTCTTT.

The chain recombines TRBV6-1 with TRBJ2-1, with D tentatively TRBD1 or TRBD2 (6 bases each). Germline CDR1 and CDR2: MNHNS and SASEGT. The CDR3 spans 16 residues. The germline V and J ends were trimmed by 3 bases and 2 bases, with 14 bases remaining between them. CDR3 sequence (DNA): TGTGCCAGCAGTGAGCTGGGGGGCCCTCCCTACAATGAGCAGTTCTTC. Amino acids: CASSELGGPPYNEQFF.

The V gene is TRBV2, the J gene TRBJ2-5; D remains ambiguous. The germline V gene encodes CDR1 SNHLY and CDR2 FYNNEI. Trimming stripped 3 bases from V and 5 bases from J, with 10 bases between. The CDR3 runs to 13 residues. The CDR3 region has the DNA TGTGCCAGCAGTGATTCAGAATTGGAGACCCAGTACTTC. It specifies CASSDSELETQYF.

The rearrangement uses TRBV9 and TRBJ2-7, with 10 nucleotides matching TRBD1. Germline CDR1 and CDR2: SGDLS and YYNGEE. The CDR3 has 17 residues. J was trimmed by 5 bases and V by 4 bases; bases with no gene match: 15. The CDR3 loop is CASSPEGDGQGDHEQYF. CDR3 bases: TGTGCCAGCAGCCCCGAGGGAGACGGACAGGGGGACCACGAGCAGTACTTC.

The chain employs TRBV27 and TRBJ2-5; 7 bases fit TRBD2. The CDR3 consists of 16 residues. After removal of 7 bases from V and 2 bases from J, the junction contained 13 bases not matched to a gene. Germline CDR1 and CDR2: MNHEY and SMNVEV (reference sequence). CDR3 amino acids: CASTPSSTAGQETQYF. CDR3 DNA sequence: TGTGCCAGCACTCCCTCAAGTACAGCGGGACAAGAGACCCAGTACTTC.

The rearrangement uses TRBV6-4 and TRBJ2-3, with 8 bases matching TRBD2. The V gene end was trimmed by 3 bases and the J gene end by 2 bases; junction bases not matched to a gene: 1. Germline CDR1 and CDR2: MRHNA and SNTAGT. CDR3 length equals 14 residues. The CDR3 DNA reads TGTGCCAGCAGTGAGCGGGGGGACACAGATACGCAGTATTTT. As protein: CASSERGDTDTQYF.

This clone was counted a few times. This chain uses TRBV7-9 with TRBJ2-3; TRBD1 aligns across 7 bases. V trimming: 5 bases; J trimming: 1 base; junction bases outside the gene matches: 6. The germline gives CDR1 SEHNR, CDR2 FQNEAQ (reference sequence). This CDR3 region has 15 residues. CDR3 loop: CASSTRQGGTDTQYF. DNA of the CDR3: TGTGCCAGCAGCACCCGACAGGGCGGCACAGATACGCAGTATTTT.